Listed below are T cell receptor beta chains from one sample, sequenced in a study of PD-L1 blockade in urothelial cancer. Profiling relied on immunoSEQ multiplex PCR, and the TCRdb table lists in-frame clones only, not all of them. The profile shows tens of thousands of clones, roughly 75% of them singletons. The specimen comprised PBMCs, sampled around atezolizumab (anti-PD-L1) treatment. The source is an older man with urothelial cancer. CDR3s include the opening cysteine and the closing phenylalanine or tryptophan. Each record gives: D gene, J gene, clone size, V gene, CDR3 DNA, CDR3 protein. A D gene is named only where the DNA matches it firmly. For some rows the clone size is stated as once, few or many, or as a class when expanded; others skip it.

d_call: TRBD1
j_call: TRBJ2-5
clone_size: .
v_call: TRBV5-4
cdr3_nt: TGTGCCAGCAGCCCTGGACAGGACCAAGAGACCCAGTACTTC
cdr3_aa: CASSPGQDQETQYF

d_call: TRBD2
j_call: TRBJ2-5
clone_size: .
v_call: TRBV5-1
cdr3_nt: TGCGCCAGCATGGGAGGGGAAGAGACCCAGTACTTC
cdr3_aa: CASMGGEETQYF

d_call: .
j_call: TRBJ2-7
clone_size: .
v_call: TRBV7-6
cdr3_nt: TGTGCCAGCAGCTTAGAGGCGGCCTCTCGGGAGCAGTACTTC
cdr3_aa: CASSLEAASREQYF

d_call: .
j_call: TRBJ2-1
clone_size: .
v_call: TRBV5-1
cdr3_nt: TGCGCCAGCAGCTTGGAGGGCGGGAAAGGTAATGAGCAGTTCTTC
cdr3_aa: CASSLEGGKGNEQFF

d_call: TRBD1
j_call: TRBJ1-2
clone_size: .
v_call: TRBV4-2
cdr3_nt: TGTGCCAGCAGCCAAGATCTTACTTCGACAGGGGGTGGCTACACCTTC
cdr3_aa: CASSQDLTSTGGGYTF

d_call: .
j_call: TRBJ2-1
clone_size: once
v_call: TRBV5-1
cdr3_nt: TGCGCCAGCAGCTTGGGAAACAGCCGCACCTATAATGAGCAGTTCTTC
cdr3_aa: CASSLGNSRTYNEQFF

d_call: TRBD1
j_call: TRBJ1-2
clone_size: .
v_call: TRBV9
cdr3_nt: TGTGCCAGCAGCGTGTCAGGGGGTGCTGGCTACACCTTC
cdr3_aa: CASSVSGGAGYTF

d_call: TRBD1
j_call: TRBJ1-5
clone_size: .
v_call: TRBV6-5
cdr3_nt: TGTGCCAGCAGCCATACAGGGGGTCCTCCTCAGCCCCAGCATTTT
cdr3_aa: CASSHTGGPPQPQHF

d_call: TRBD1
j_call: TRBJ1-1
clone_size: .
v_call: TRBV30
cdr3_nt: TGTGCCTGGAACAGGGGAGTCACTGAAGCTTTCTTT
cdr3_aa: CAWNRGVTEAFF

d_call: .
j_call: TRBJ1-1
clone_size: .
v_call: TRBV11-3
cdr3_nt: TGTGCCAGCAGCTTAGTAGAAAACACTGAAGCTTTCTTT
cdr3_aa: CASSLVENTEAFF

d_call: TRBD1
j_call: TRBJ1-1
clone_size: .
v_call: TRBV19
cdr3_nt: TGTGCCAGTAAGAGTTGGGACAGGGGGGAGGATTTCTTT
cdr3_aa: CASKSWDRGEDFF

d_call: TRBD1
j_call: TRBJ1-2
clone_size: .
v_call: TRBV5-1
cdr3_nt: TGCGCCAGCACTGAACAGGGGAGAGTGGATGGCTACACCTTC
cdr3_aa: CASTEQGRVDGYTF

d_call: TRBD2
j_call: TRBJ2-7
clone_size: many
v_call: TRBV9
cdr3_nt: TGTGCCAGCAGCGTAATCGGCGGGAGCAAAGACGAGCAGTACTTC
cdr3_aa: CASSVIGGSKDEQYF

d_call: .
j_call: TRBJ2-7
clone_size: once
v_call: TRBV2
cdr3_nt: TGTGCCAGCAGTGCCAGGGTTTCCTACGAGCAGTACTTC
cdr3_aa: CASSARVSYEQYF

d_call: .
j_call: TRBJ1-5
clone_size: .
v_call: TRBV7-2
cdr3_nt: TGTGCCAGCAGCTTAGGAGGAGATCCTAGCAATCAGCCCCAGCATTTT
cdr3_aa: CASSLGGDPSNQPQHF

d_call: .
j_call: TRBJ1-2
clone_size: .
v_call: TRBV6-1
cdr3_nt: TGTGCCAGCAGTGCCCAGACAGGTCATCTTGGGGGCTACACCTTC
cdr3_aa: CASSAQTGHLGGYTF